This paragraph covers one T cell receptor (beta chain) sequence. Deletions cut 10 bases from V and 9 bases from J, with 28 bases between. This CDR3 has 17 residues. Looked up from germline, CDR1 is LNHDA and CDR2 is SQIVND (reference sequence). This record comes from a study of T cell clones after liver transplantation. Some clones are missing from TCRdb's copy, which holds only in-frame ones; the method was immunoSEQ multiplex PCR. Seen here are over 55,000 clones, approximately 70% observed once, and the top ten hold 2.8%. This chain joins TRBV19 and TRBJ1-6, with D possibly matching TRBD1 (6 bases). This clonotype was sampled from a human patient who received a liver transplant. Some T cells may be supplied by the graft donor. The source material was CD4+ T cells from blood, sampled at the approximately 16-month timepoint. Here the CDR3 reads CATRGPLDRAQRSPLHF. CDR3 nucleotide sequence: TGTGCCACCCGGGGCCCCCTGGACAGAGCTCAGCGTTCACCCCTCCACTTT.